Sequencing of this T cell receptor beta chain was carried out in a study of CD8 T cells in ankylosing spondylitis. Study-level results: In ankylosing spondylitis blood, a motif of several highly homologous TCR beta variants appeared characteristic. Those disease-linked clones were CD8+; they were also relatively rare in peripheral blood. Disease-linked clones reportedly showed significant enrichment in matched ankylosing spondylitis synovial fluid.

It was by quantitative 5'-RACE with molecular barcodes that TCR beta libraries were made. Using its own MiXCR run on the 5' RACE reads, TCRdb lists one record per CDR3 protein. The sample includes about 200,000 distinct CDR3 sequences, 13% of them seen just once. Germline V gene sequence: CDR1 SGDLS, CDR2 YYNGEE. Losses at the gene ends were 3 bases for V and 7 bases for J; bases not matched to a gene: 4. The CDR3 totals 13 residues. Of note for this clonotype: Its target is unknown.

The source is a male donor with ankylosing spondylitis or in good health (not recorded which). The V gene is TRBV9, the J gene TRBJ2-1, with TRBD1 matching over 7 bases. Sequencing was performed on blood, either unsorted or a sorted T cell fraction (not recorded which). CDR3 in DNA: TGTGCCAGCAGCGCCGACAGGGTTAATGAGCAGTTCTTC. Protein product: CASSADRVNEQFF.